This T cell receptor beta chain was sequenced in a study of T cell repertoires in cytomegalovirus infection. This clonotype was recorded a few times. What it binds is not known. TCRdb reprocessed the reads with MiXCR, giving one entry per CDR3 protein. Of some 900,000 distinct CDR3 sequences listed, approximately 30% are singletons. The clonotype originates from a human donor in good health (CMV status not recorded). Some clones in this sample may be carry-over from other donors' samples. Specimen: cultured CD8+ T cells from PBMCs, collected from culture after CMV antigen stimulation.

Here the CDR3 DNA reads TGTGCCAGCAGATTGGAGGCGCCTAACTATGGCTACACCTTC. Protein sequence: CASRLEAPNYGYTF. The genes are TRBV7-9 and TRBJ1-2; D is uncertain. V lost 6 bases and J 0 bases, leaving 11 bases between the germline ends. The germline V gene encodes CDR1 SEHNR and CDR2 FQNEAQ (reference sequence). The CDR3 totals 14 residues.